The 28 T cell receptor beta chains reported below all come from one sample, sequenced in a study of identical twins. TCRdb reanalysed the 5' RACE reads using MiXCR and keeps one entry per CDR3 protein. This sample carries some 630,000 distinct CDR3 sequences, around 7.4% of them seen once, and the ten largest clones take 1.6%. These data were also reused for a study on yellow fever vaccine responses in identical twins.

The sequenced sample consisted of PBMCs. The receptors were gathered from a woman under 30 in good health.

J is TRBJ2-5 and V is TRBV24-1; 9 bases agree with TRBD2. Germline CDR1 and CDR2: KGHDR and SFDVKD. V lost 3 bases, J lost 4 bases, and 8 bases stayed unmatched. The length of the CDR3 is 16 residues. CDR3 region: CATSDGREGRRETQYF. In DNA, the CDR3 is TGTGCCACCAGTGATGGGCGGGAGGGCCGGCGAGAGACCCAGTACTTC.

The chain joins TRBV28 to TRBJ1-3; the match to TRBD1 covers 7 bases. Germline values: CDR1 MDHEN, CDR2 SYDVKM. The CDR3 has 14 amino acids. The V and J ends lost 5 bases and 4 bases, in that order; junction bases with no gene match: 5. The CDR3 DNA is TGTGCCAGCAGTACCGGGACAGCAGGAAACACCATATATTTT. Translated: CASSTGTAGNTIYF.

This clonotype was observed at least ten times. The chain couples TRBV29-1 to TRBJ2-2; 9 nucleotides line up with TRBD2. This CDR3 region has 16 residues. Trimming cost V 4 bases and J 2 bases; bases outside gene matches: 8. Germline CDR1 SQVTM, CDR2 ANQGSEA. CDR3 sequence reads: CSVVPWTSENTGELFF. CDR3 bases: TGCAGCGTTGTCCCTTGGACTAGCGAAAACACCGGGGAGCTGTTTTTT.

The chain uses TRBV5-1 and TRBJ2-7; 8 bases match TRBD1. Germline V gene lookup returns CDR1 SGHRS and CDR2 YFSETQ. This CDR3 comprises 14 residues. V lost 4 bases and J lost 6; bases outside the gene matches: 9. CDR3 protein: CASSNRQGSGEQYF. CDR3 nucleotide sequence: TGCGCCAGCAGCAACAGACAGGGGTCTGGCGAGCAGTACTTC.

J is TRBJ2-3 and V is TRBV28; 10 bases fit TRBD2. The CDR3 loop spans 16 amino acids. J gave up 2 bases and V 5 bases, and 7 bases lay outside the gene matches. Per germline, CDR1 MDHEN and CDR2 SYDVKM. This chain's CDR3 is CASSQLAGGFTDTQYF. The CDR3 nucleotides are TGTGCCAGCAGTCAATTAGCGGGGGGATTCACAGATACGCAGTATTTT.

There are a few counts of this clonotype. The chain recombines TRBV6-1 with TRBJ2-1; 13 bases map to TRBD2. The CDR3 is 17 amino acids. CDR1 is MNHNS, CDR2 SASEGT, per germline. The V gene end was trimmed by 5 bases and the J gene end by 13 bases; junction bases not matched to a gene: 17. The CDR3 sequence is CASSKTRTSGGSPVQFF. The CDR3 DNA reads TGTGCCAGCAGTAAAACTAGGACTAGCGGGGGCTCCCCGGTCCAGTTCTTC.

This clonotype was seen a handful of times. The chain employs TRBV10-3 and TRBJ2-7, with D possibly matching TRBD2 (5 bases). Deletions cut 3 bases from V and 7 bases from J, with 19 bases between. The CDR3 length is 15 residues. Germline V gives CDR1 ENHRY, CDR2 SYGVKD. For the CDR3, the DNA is TGTGCCATCAGTGACCCAACTAGGTCCCTGGGGGAGCAGTACGTC. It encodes CAISDPTRSLGEQYV.

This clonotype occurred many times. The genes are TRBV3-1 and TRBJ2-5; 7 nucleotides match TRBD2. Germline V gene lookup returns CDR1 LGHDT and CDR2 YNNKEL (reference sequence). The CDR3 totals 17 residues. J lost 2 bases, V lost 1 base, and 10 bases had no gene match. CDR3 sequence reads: CASSQVGGRAWQETQYF. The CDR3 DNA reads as TGTGCCAGCAGCCAAGTTGGGGGGAGGGCCTGGCAAGAGACCCAGTACTTC.

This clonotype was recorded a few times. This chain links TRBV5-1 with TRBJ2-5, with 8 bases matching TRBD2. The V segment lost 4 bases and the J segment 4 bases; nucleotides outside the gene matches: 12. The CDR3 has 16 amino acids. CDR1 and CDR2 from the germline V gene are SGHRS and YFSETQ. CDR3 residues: CASSPGGSGMGETQYF. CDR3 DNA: TGCGCCAGCAGCCCGGGTGGTAGCGGGATGGGAGAGACCCAGTACTTC.

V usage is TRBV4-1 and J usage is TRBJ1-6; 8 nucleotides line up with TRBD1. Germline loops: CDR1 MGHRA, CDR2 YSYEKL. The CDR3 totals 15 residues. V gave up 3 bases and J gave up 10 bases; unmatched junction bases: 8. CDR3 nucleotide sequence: TGCGCCAGCAGCCAGACAGGGGAATTCGGGTCACCCCTCCACTTT. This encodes CASSQTGEFGSPLHF.

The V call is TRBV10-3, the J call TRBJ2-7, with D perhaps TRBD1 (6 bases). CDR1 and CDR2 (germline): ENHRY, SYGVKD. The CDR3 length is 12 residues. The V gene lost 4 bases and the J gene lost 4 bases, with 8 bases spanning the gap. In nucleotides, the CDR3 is TGTGCCATCAGTGTACAGGGATACGAGCAGTACTTC. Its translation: CAISVQGYEQYF.

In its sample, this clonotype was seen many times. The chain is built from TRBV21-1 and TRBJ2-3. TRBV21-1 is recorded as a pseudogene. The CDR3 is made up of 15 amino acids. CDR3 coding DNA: TGTGCCAGCAGCAAAGGCGGCCAGGGCACAGATACGCAGTATTTT. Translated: CASSKGGQGTDTQYF.

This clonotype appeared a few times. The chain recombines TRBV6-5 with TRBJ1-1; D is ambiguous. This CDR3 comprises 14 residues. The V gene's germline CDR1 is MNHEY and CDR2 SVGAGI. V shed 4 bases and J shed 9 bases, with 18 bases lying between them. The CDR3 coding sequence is TGTGCCAGCAGTTCCGGCCTCCCCGCAGCCCAAGCTTTCTTT. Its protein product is CASSSGLPAAQAFF.

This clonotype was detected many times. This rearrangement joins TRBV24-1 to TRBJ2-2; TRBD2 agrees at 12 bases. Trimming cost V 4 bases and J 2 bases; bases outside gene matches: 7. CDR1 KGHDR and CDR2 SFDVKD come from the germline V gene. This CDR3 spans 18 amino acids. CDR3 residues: CATSESPSGRVNTGELFF. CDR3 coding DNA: TGTGCCACCAGTGAAAGCCCTAGCGGGAGGGTCAACACCGGGGAGCTGTTTTTT.

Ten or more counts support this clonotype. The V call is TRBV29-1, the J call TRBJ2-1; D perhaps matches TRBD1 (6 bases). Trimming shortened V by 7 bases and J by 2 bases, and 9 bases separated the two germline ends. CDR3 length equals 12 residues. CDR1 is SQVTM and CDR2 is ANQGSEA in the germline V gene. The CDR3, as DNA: TGCAGCGGGGGGCTGACCTACAATGAGCAGTTCTTC. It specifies CSGGLTYNEQFF.

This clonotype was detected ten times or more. The CDR3 is CSARPAGQNIDTQYF. The CDR3 DNA sequence: TGCAGTGCCCGGCCGGCGGGACAGAATATAGATACGCAGTATTTT. The V gene is TRBV20-1, the J gene TRBJ2-3; possibly TRBD1 for D (7 bases). V lost 6 bases to trimming and J lost 5 bases, with 21 bases between them. This CDR3 region has 15 residues. Germline CDR1 DFQATT, CDR2 SNEGSKA (reference sequence).

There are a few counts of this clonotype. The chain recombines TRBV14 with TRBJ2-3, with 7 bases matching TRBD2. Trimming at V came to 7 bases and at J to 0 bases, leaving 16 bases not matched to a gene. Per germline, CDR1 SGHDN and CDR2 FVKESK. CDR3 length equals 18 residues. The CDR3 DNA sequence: TGTGCCAGCAAGGGAACGGGAGGCCCAACCGTAAGCACAGATACGCAGTATTTT. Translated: CASKGTGGPTVSTDTQYF. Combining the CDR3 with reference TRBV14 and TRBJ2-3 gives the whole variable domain EAGVTQFPSHSVIEKGQTVTLRCDPISGHDNLYWYRRVMGKEIKFLLHFVKESKQDESGMPNNRFLAERTGGTYSTLKVQPAELEDSGVYFCASKGTGGPTVSTDTQYFGPGTRLTVL.

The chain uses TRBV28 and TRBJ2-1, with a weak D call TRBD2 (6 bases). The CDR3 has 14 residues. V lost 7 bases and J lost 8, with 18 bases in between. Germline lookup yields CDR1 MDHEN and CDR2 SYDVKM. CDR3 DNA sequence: TGTGCCAGCAAAGGCCCCCGCGGGGTTGATGAGCAGTTCTTC. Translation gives CASKGPRGVDEQFF.

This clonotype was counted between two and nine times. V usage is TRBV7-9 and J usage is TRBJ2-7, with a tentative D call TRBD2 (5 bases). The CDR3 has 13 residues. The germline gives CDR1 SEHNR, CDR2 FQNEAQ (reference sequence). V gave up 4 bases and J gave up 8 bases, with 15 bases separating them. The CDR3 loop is CASSYPWEKQQYF. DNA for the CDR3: TGTGCCAGCAGCTATCCTTGGGAGAAGCAGCAGTACTTC.

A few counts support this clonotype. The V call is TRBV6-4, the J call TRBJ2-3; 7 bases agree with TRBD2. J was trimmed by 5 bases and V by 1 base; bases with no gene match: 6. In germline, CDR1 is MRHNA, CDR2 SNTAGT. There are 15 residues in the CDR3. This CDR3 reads CASSDYGTNKDTQYF. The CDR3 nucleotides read TGTGCCAGCAGTGACTACGGGACTAACAAAGATACGCAGTATTTT.

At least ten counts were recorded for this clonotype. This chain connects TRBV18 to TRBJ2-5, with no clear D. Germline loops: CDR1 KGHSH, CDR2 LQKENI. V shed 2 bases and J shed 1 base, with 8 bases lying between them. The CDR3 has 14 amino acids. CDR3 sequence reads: CASSPLAAQETQYF. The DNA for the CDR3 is TGTGCCAGCTCACCATTGGCAGCCCAAGAGACCCAGTACTTC.

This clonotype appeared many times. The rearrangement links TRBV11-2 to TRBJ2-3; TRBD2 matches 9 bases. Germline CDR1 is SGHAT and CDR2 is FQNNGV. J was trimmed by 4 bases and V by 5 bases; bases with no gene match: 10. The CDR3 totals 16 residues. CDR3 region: CASSLGTSWSADTQYF. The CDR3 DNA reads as TGTGCCAGCAGCCTAGGGACTAGCTGGTCGGCAGATACGCAGTATTTT.

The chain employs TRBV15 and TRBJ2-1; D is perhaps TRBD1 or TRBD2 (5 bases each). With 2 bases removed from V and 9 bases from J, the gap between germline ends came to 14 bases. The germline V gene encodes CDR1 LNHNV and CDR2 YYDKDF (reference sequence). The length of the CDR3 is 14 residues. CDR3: CATSRSDLGVEQFF. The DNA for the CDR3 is TGTGCCACCAGCAGATCCGATTTGGGGGTTGAGCAGTTCTTC.

This CDR3 reads CASTPGLGLDEQYF. CDR3 DNA: TGCGCCAGCACGCCGGGCCTGGGACTCGACGAGCAGTACTTC. The chain combines TRBV5-1 with TRBJ2-7; weak D call: TRBD2 (6 bases). CDR1 is SGHRS and CDR2 is YFSETQ in the germline V gene. This CDR3 has 14 residues. The V gene lost 6 bases and the J gene lost 5 bases, with 18 bases spanning the gap.

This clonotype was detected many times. The CDR3 DNA reads TGTGCCATCGGAGGGGCCCGGAACTACGAGCAGTACTTC. This translates into CAIGGARNYEQYF. The V call is TRBV27, the J call TRBJ2-7; tentatively, D is TRBD2 (6 bases). The CDR3 has 13 amino acids. The V and J ends lost 10 bases and 3 bases respectively, with 16 bases between them. In germline, CDR1 is MNHEY, CDR2 SMNVEV (reference sequence).

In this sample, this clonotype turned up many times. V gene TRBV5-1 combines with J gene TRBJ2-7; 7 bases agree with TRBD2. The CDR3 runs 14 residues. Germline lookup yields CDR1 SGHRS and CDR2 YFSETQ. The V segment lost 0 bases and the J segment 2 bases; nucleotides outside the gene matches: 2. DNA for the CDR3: TGCGCCAGCAGCTTGGAACGGGGGGCCTACGAGCAGTACTTC. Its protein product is CASSLERGAYEQYF.

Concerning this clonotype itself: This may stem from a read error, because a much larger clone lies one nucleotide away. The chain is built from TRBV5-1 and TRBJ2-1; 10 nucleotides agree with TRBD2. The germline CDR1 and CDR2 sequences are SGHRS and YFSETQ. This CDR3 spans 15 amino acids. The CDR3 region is CASSASGSSFNEQFF. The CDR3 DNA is TGCGCCAGCTCGGCTAGCGGGAGCTCCTTCAATGAGCAGTTCTTC.

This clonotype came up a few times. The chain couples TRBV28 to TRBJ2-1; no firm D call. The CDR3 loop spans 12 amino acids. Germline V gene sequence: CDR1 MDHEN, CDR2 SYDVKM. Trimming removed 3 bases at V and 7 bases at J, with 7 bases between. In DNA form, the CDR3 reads TGTGCCAGCAGTTTGTGGAGTAATGAGCAGTTCTTC. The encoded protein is CASSLWSNEQFF.